Listed below are T cell receptor beta chains from one sample, sequenced in a study of identical twins. TCRdb recomputed calls from the 5' RACE reads with MiXCR, one row per CDR3 protein. The sample lists a few hundred thousand distinct CDR3 sequences, around 8.8% seen once, with less than 4% in the top ten. These sequences were also reported in another study, on yellow fever vaccine responses in identical twins.

The sequencing input was CD8+ T cells sorted from blood. The receptors derive from a woman younger than 30 in good health. Both conserved end residues are part of each CDR3. A D gene is named only where the DNA matches it firmly. Where a row states a size, it is once, few, many or the class of an expanded clone; other rows omit it.

>TRBJ2-7|NA|TRBV5-1|TRBD1
CASSLMLGTGGAYEQYF
TGCGCCAGCAGCCTGATGCTTGGGACAGGGGGCGCCTACGAGCAGTACTTC
>TRBJ2-7|few|TRBV4-2|NA
CASQNYEQYF
TGTGCCAGCCAAAACTACGAGCAGTACTTC
>TRBJ1-1|NA|TRBV4-1|NA
CASSQGYTLNTEAFF
TGCGCCAGCAGCCAAGGTTACACCTTGAACACTGAAGCTTTCTTT
>TRBJ1-6|many|TRBV4-3|TRBD1
CASSQDWDRNSPLHF
TGCGCCAGCAGCCAAGATTGGGACAGAAATTCACCCCTCCACTTT
>TRBJ2-1|many|TRBV20-1|TRBD2
CSASDTSGSFTAYNEQFF
TGCAGTGCTAGCGACACTAGCGGGAGCTTCACAGCCTACAATGAGCAGTTCTTC
>TRBJ2-5|many|TRBV7-9|TRBD1
CASSQTTGGEETQYF
TGTGCCAGCAGCCAAACGACAGGGGGGGAGGAGACCCAGTACTTC
>TRBJ2-3|NA|TRBV6-5|TRBD2
CASSYTSLAGPDTQYF
TGTGCCAGCAGTTACACGTCGCTAGCGGGACCCGATACGCAGTATTTT
>TRBJ2-1|few|TRBV4-3|TRBD2
CASSQDPGGPRNEQFF
TGCGCCAGCAGCCAAGATCCGGGAGGGCCGCGGAATGAGCAGTTCTTC
>TRBJ2-2|few|TRBV4-1|NA
CASSQDQGPVSTGELFF
TGCGCCAGCAGCCAAGACCAGGGCCCAGTTTCCACCGGGGAGCTGTTTTTT
>TRBJ2-1|many|TRBV12-3/TRBV12-4|NA
CASRFNPLSYNEQFF
TGTGCCAGCAGGTTTAACCCCCTCTCCTACAATGAGCAGTTCTTC
>TRBJ2-7|NA|TRBV29-1|NA
CSVEDIRYEQYF
TGCAGCGTCGAGGACATACGCTACGAGCAGTACTTC
>TRBJ1-6|few|TRBV30|NA
CAWSVVLTPLHF
TGTGCCTGGAGTGTGGTGTTGACACCCCTCCACTTT
>TRBJ1-5|NA|TRBV9|NA
CASSGGPEGAGNQPQHF
TGTGCCAGCAGCGGAGGGCCCGAGGGAGCAGGCAATCAGCCCCAGCATTTT
>TRBJ2-1|many|TRBV4-3|NA
CASSQDREIHNEQFF
TGCGCCAGCAGCCAAGACAGGGAAATTCACAATGAGCAGTTCTTC
>TRBJ2-4|many|TRBV5-6|TRBD1
CASSLPGQGLAKNIQYF
TGTGCCAGCAGCTTACCGGGACAGGGGTTAGCCAAAAACATTCAGTACTTC
>TRBJ2-2|NA|TRBV27|NA
CASSPLSGHRGPGELFF
TGTGCCAGCAGTCCCCTCTCGGGGCATAGAGGCCCCGGGGAGCTGTTTTTT
>TRBJ2-7|NA|TRBV28|NA
CASGYLDIAYEQYF
TGTGCCAGCGGATACCTGGACATAGCCTACGAGCAGTACTTC
>TRBJ2-2|many|TRBV7-7|NA
CASSLRTKGPNTGELFF
TGTGCTAGCAGCTTACGGACGAAGGGTCCGAACACCGGGGAGCTGTTTTTT
>TRBJ2-3|many|TRBV29-1|NA
CSVIVPHTDTQYF
TGCAGCGTTATTGTACCCCACACAGATACGCAGTATTTT
>TRBJ2-3|few|TRBV20-1|NA
CSARHTLASDPTDTQYF
TGCAGTGCTAGGCACACACTAGCTTCGGATCCCACAGATACGCAGTATTTT
>TRBJ2-3|NA|TRBV20-1|TRBD1
CSARDHGTEVTDTQYF
TGCAGTGCTAGAGATCATGGGACAGAGGTAACAGATACGCAGTATTTT
>TRBJ2-7|NA|TRBV4-3|NA
CASSQSRGFSYEQYF
TGCGCCAGCAGCCAAAGTAGGGGTTTCTCCTACGAGCAGTACTTC
>TRBJ1-2|few|TRBV5-1|TRBD1
CASSQPGGEHYGYTF
TGCGCCAGCAGCCAACCAGGGGGCGAACACTATGGCTACACCTTC
>TRBJ2-7|few|TRBV10-3|TRBD1
CAISVSGQGYSYEQYF
TGTGCCATCAGTGTATCGGGACAGGGATACTCCTACGAGCAGTACTTC
>TRBJ2-1|many|TRBV25-1|TRBD2
CASSTPGLGLLF
TGTGCCAGCAGTACACCGGGACTAGGGTTGCTCTTC
>TRBJ1-1|NA|TRBV28|NA
CASGGTEAFF
TGTGCCAGCGGGGGTACTGAAGCTTTCTTT
>TRBJ1-1|few|TRBV7-9|TRBD1
CASSLTGRGTEAFF
TGTGCCAGCAGCTTGACAGGGCGAGGGACTGAAGCTTTCTTT
>TRBJ2-1|NA|TRBV7-9|NA
CASSPKDGSRYNEQFF
TGTGCCAGCAGCCCGAAGGACGGTTCCCGGTACAATGAGCAGTTCTTC
>TRBJ2-1|few|TRBV11-2|TRBD2
CASRASGSYEQFF
TGTGCCAGCCGGGCTAGCGGGAGTTATGAGCAGTTCTTC
>TRBJ2-3|few|TRBV9|NA
CASSAKISTDTQYF
TGTGCCAGCAGCGCTAAAATTAGCACAGATACGCAGTATTTT
>TRBJ1-2|many|TRBV29-1|NA
CSVEDLGDRNNYGYTF
TGCAGCGTTGAAGATCTGGGGGATCGTAATAACTATGGCTACACCTTC
>TRBJ2-3|few|TRBV12-3/TRBV12-4|TRBD2
CASSTPTTLWAGGGTDTQYF
TGTGCCAGCAGTACCCCAACGACACTATGGGCGGGGGGCGGCACAGATACGCAGTATTTT
>TRBJ2-3|few|TRBV4-3|TRBD1
CASSQDARGLITDTQYF
TGCGCCAGCAGCCAAGATGCCAGGGGGCTTATCACAGATACGCAGTATTTT
>TRBJ2-7|few|TRBV28|NA
CASSSVDSSAYEQYF
TGTGCCAGCAGTTCCGTGGACAGCAGCGCCTACGAGCAGTACTTC
>TRBJ2-3|many|TRBV12-3/TRBV12-4|NA
CASRNTRDTDTQYF
TGTGCCAGCAGAAACACCAGGGATACAGATACGCAGTATTTT
>TRBJ2-5|NA|TRBV7-9|NA
CASSSVVEGETQYF
TGTGCCAGCAGCTCGGTCGTGGAAGGAGAGACCCAGTACTTC
>TRBJ2-1|NA|TRBV6-6|NA
CASSWDNEQFF
TGTGCCAGCAGTTGGGACAATGAGCAGTTCTTC
>TRBJ2-2|NA|TRBV28|NA
CASSLLGELFF
TGTGCCAGCAGTTTACTCGGGGAGCTGTTTTTT
>TRBJ1-5|NA|TRBV27|NA
CASSTVVGGQPQHF
TGTGCCAGCAGTACCGTGGTGGGTGGCCAGCCCCAGCATTTT
>TRBJ1-1|many|TRBV29-1|NA
CSVRGDMNTEAFF
TGCAGCGTCCGGGGGGACATGAACACTGAAGCTTTCTTT
>TRBJ2-4|NA|TRBV6-2/TRBV6-3|NA
CASSRFYGDVDIQYF
TGTGCCAGCAGCCGTTTTTACGGGGATGTAGACATTCAGTACTTC
>TRBJ2-7|few|TRBV29-1|NA
CSVEWAGNYEQYF
TGCAGCGTTGAGTGGGCAGGGAACTACGAGCAGTACTTC
>TRBJ2-7|many|TRBV29-1|TRBD2
CSGRTSGSHEQYF
TGCAGCGGTAGGACTAGCGGGAGCCACGAGCAGTACTTC
>TRBJ2-1|few|TRBV11-2|TRBD2
CASSLEASGIYNEQFF
TGTGCCAGCAGCTTAGAGGCTAGCGGGATTTACAATGAGCAGTTCTTC
>TRBJ2-7|few|TRBV7-2|TRBD1
CASTNSAGGVEQYF
TGTGCCAGCACCAATAGTGCAGGGGGCGTCGAGCAGTACTTC
>TRBJ2-1|many|TRBV6-4|NA
CASSDRDNEQFF
TGTGCCAGCAGTGACAGAGACAATGAGCAGTTCTTC
>TRBJ1-1|few|TRBV29-1|NA
CSVDTREVHTEAFF
TGCAGCGTTGACACGAGAGAGGTACACACTGAAGCTTTCTTT
>TRBJ2-7|few|TRBV5-5|TRBD1
CASRPPLGTDSYEQYF
TGTGCCAGCAGGCCTCCCCTTGGGACAGACAGCTACGAGCAGTACTTC